This T cell receptor beta chain is from a study of blood T cell repertoires in COVID-19. Looking at the study overall: Samples representing acute and convalescent COVID-19 were sourced from the United States, Italy and Spain. The cDNA or gDNA used as material had been derived from T cells, B-cell-depleted T cells, or PBMCs.

Trimming removed 2 bases at V and 6 bases at J, with 8 bases between. This CDR3 contains 12 residues. Germline CDR1 KGHSH, CDR2 LQKENI. Authors' analysis steps: Amplifying reference gene primers gave estimates of nucleated cell counts. The assay was immunoSEQ multiplex PCR, and TCRdb's table has in-frame clones only and misses some. V, J and clone size are taken as reported in that table, and D and trimming were inferred from the DNA itself. The sample holds roughly 110,000 clones, about 93% seen once. This chain joins TRBV18 and TRBJ2-7; tentative D call: TRBD1 (6 bases). The source material was peripheral blood. This TCR was sampled from a woman in her twenties or thirties with acute or convalescent COVID-19. CDR3 amino acids: CASSPAGAEQYF. CDR3 DNA: TGTGCCAGCTCACCAGCAGGGGCCGAGCAGTACTTC. The variable domain in full, with the rest retrieved from reference TRBV18 and TRBJ2-7, is NAGVMQNPRHLVRRRGQEARLRCSPMKGHSHVYWYRQLPEEGLKFMVYLQKENIIDESGMPKERFSAEFPKEGPSILRIQQVVRGDSAAYFCASSPAGAEQYFGPGTRLTVT.